Below are 11 T cell receptor beta chains sequenced from a single sample in a study of identical twins. TCRdb reanalysed the 5' RACE reads using MiXCR and keeps one entry per CDR3 protein. The sample yields roughly 250,000 distinct CDR3 sequences, about 7% seen once. These same data were also listed under a study on yellow fever vaccine responses in identical twins.

The sample consisted of memory (CD45RO+) T cells sorted from blood. The receptors shown here come from a woman under 30 in good health.

This clonotype was counted many times. This chain uses TRBV3-1 with TRBJ2-2; 9 bases fit TRBD2. There are 18 residues in the CDR3. J gave up 3 bases and V 4 bases, and 12 bases lay outside the gene matches. Germline CDR1 and CDR2: LGHDT and YNNKEL (reference sequence). CDR3 coding DNA: TGTGCCAGCAGCCTCGGGAGGGGGACTAGCTTGGACACCGGGGAGCTGTTTTTT. Its translation: CASSLGRGTSLDTGELFF.

The chain carries TRBV7-2 and TRBJ2-7, with D perhaps matching TRBD2 (6 bases). V was trimmed by 1 base and J by 3 bases, leaving 16 bases between them. This CDR3 is 16 amino acids long. Germline CDR1 SGHTA, CDR2 FQGNSA. CDR3 coding DNA: TGTGCCAGCAGCTTAGTTTTTGCGGAGGGTCGCTACGAGCAGTACTTC. Translation gives CASSLVFAEGRYEQYF.

This clonotype was picked up a small number of times. The rearrangement joins TRBV5-1 to TRBJ2-4, with D perhaps matching TRBD1 (5 bases). CDR1 SGHRS and CDR2 YFSETQ come from the germline V gene. This CDR3 has 14 residues. V lost 0 bases and J 4 bases, leaving 8 bases between the germline ends. For the CDR3, the DNA is TGCGCCAGCAGCTTGGAGGGGCCAAAAAACATTCAGTACTTC. This gives the protein CASSLEGPKNIQYF.

The J gene is TRBJ2-7, the V gene TRBV25-1, with D possibly being TRBD1 (6 bases). CDR1 and CDR2 from the germline V gene are MGHDK and SYGVNS. The CDR3 length is 16 residues. The germline V and J ends were trimmed by 2 bases and 2 bases, with 16 bases remaining between them. CDR3 protein: CASSEKTGSLPYEQYF. The CDR3 nucleotides read TGTGCCAGCAGTGAAAAGACAGGTTCCCTACCCTACGAGCAGTACTTC.

The chain recombines TRBV3-1 with TRBJ2-3; D is undetermined. V gave up 2 bases and J gave up 1 base, with 7 bases separating them. This CDR3 has 14 residues. Per the germline V gene, CDR1 is LGHDT and CDR2 is YNNKEL (reference sequence). The CDR3 DNA sequence: TGTGCCAGCAGCCAAAATCTCGGCACAGATACGCAGTATTTT. Amino acids: CASSQNLGTDTQYF.

This clonotype was observed a handful of times. The gene calls are TRBV7-9 and TRBJ2-5; D is ambiguous. Per the germline V gene, CDR1 is SEHNR and CDR2 is FQNEAQ (reference sequence). The CDR3 has 15 residues. The ends were cut back, 1 base at V and 5 bases at J, with 14 bases in the middle. The CDR3 here is CASSLGGGVRETQYF. CDR3 bases: TGTGCCAGCAGCTTAGGCGGTGGGGTAAGGGAGACCCAGTACTTC. Full variable domain (remainder filled in from reference TRBV7-9 and TRBJ2-5): DTGVSQNPRHKITKRGQNVTFRCDPISEHNRLYWYRQTLGQGPEFLTYFQNEAQLEKSRLLSDRFSAERPKGSFSTLEIQRTEQGDSAMYLCASSLGGGVRETQYFGPGTRLLVL.

The rearrangement joins TRBV3-1 to TRBJ2-5, with 7 bases aligning to TRBD1. Germline trimming cut 4 bases from V and 2 bases from J; bases unmatched to any gene: 4. Germline V gene sequence: CDR1 LGHDT, CDR2 YNNKEL (reference sequence). The CDR3 extends over 14 amino acids. The CDR3 here is CASSLQGEQETQYF. DNA for the CDR3: TGTGCCAGCAGCCTCCAGGGGGAACAAGAGACCCAGTACTTC.

This clonotype was counted many times. CDR3 nucleotide sequence: TGTGCCAGCAGTCCATCACCCTCTGACCGGCCACGGCAGTTCTTC. Its protein is CASSPSPSDRPRQFF. The chain uses TRBV12-3 or TRBV12-4 and TRBJ2-1; no reliable D call. Trimming took off 5 bases at V and 12 bases at J, with 23 bases between the two ends. This CDR3 contains 15 residues.

This clonotype has just a few counts. V and J are TRBV21-1 and TRBJ2-1; TRBD2 was called by the table and not checked on the DNA. TRBV21-1 is marked as a pseudogene. The CDR3 is 16 amino acids. The DNA for the CDR3 is TGTGCCAGCAGCAAAGGGCTAGCGGGACCTTACAATGAGCAGTTCTTC. This gives the protein CASSKGLAGPYNEQFF.

The rearrangement joins TRBV19 to TRBJ2-2; 8 positions match TRBD1. There are 15 residues in the CDR3. The J segment lost 3 bases and the V segment lost 4 bases, leaving 4 bases of the junction unmatched. In germline, CDR1 is LNHDA, CDR2 SQIVND (reference sequence). As DNA, the CDR3 is TGTGCCAGTAGTACCGGACAGGGCGACACCGGGGAGCTGTTTTTT. Protein sequence: CASSTGQGDTGELFF. Combining the CDR3 with reference TRBV19 and TRBJ2-2 gives the whole variable domain DGGITQSPKYLFRKEGQNVTLSCEQNLNHDAMYWYRQDPGQGLRLIYYSQIVNDFQKGDIAEGYSVSREKKESFPLTVTSAQKNPTAFYLCASSTGQGDTGELFFGEGSRLTVL.

This clonotype was counted ten times or more. This chain uses TRBV12-3 or TRBV12-4 with TRBJ2-7; D gene ambiguous. Trimming pared 8 bases from V and 0 bases from J, leaving 8 bases between. The CDR3 totals 12 residues. CDR3 region: CASALSSYEQYF. Written as DNA, the CDR3 is TGTGCCAGCGCTCTGAGCTCCTACGAGCAGTACTTC.